This is a list of T cell receptor beta chains from one sample in a study of lymphopenia after photon versus proton radiotherapy. Repertoires were generated with immunoSEQ multiplex PCR, while TCRdb's copy carries only in-frame clones and drops some. The profile shows more than 70,000 clones, 80% to 90% of them singletons. Material: peripheral blood, obtained from a patient treated with proton-based radiotherapy. These receptors all stem from a man aged 55 to 70 with pancreatic cancer. Both conserved end residues are part of each CDR3. The D gene is left open where the match is weak. Expanded clones get a size class; other rows say once, few or many, or leave the size out.

size: -; D: -; V: TRBV28; J: TRBJ2-7; CDR3: CASSPPGSPYEQYF; DNA: TGTGCCAGTTCCCCGCCAGGCTCACCCTACGAGCAGTACTTC
size: -; D: TRBD1; V: TRBV27; J: TRBJ2-7; CDR3: CASRWTGRPSPGREQYF; DNA: TGTGCCAGCAGATGGACAGGGCGGCCCAGTCCCGGTCGCGAGCAGTACTTC
size: few; D: TRBD1; V: TRBV30; J: TRBJ2-4; CDR3: CAWSQGAITAIQYF; DNA: TGTGCCTGGAGTCAGGGGGCGATTACGGCCATTCAGTACTTC
size: few; D: -; V: TRBV28; J: TRBJ2-2; CDR3: CASSPHYTGELFF; DNA: TGTGCCAGCTCGCCCCACTACACCGGGGAGCTGTTTTTT
size: -; D: TRBD2; V: TRBV19; J: TRBJ2-7; CDR3: CASTGAGGPYEQYF; DNA: TGTGCCAGTACGGGGGCGGGAGGGCCCTACGAGCAGTACTTC
size: -; D: -; V: TRBV15; J: TRBJ2-2; CDR3: CATSRVQMPLAGELFF; DNA: TGTGCCACCAGCAGAGTACAGATGCCGTTGGCCGGGGAGCTGTTTTTT
size: once; D: TRBD1; V: TRBV6-1; J: TRBJ2-7; CDR3: CATLGQQSPYEQYF; DNA: TGTGCCACCCTGGGACAGCAATCCCCCTACGAGCAGTACTTC
size: -; D: -; V: TRBV28; J: TRBJ2-4; CDR3: CASSFRQGVNIQYF; DNA: TGTGCCAGCAGTTTCCGGCAAGGTGTCAACATTCAGTACTTC
size: -; D: -; V: TRBV28; J: TRBJ1-1; CDR3: CASSLPQGGGGDTEAFF; DNA: TGTGCCAGCAGTTTACCACAAGGGGGAGGGGGTGACACTGAAGCTTTCTTT
size: few; D: -; V: TRBV18; J: TRBJ2-7; CDR3: CASSPTDRRREQYF; DNA: TGTGCCAGCTCACCTACGGACCGCAGGCGCGAGCAGTACTTC
size: -; D: -; V: TRBV11-2; J: TRBJ2-1; CDR3: CASSLTNSYNEQFF; DNA: TGTGCCAGCAGCTTGACGAACTCCTACAATGAGCAGTTCTTC
size: -; D: TRBD1; V: TRBV5-5; J: TRBJ1-2; CDR3: CASSRYRRDRVLDYGYTF; DNA: TGTGCCAGCAGCCGATATAGGAGGGACAGGGTCTTGGACTATGGCTACACCTTC
size: -; D: -; V: TRBV4-1; J: TRBJ1-1; CDR3: CASSQDLGAQRSRTEAFF; DNA: TGCGCCAGCAGCCAAGATCTGGGGGCTCAAAGAAGTCGGACTGAAGCTTTCTTT
size: once; D: -; V: TRBV27; J: TRBJ2-2; CDR3: CASSLGAGNTGELFF; DNA: TGTGCCAGCAGTTTAGGGGCGGGGAACACCGGGGAGCTGTTTTTT
size: -; D: TRBD2; V: TRBV5-4; J: TRBJ2-5; CDR3: CASSLIAGVGETQYF; DNA: TGTGCCAGCAGCTTGATAGCGGGAGTCGGGGAGACCCAGTACTTC
size: -; D: -; V: TRBV13; J: TRBJ2-7; CDR3: CASSLGPDGGYEQYF; DNA: TGTGCCAGCAGCTTAGGGCCGGACGGTGGCTACGAGCAGTACTTC
size: -; D: TRBD1; V: TRBV29-1; J: TRBJ1-1; CDR3: CSVRDSGTEAFF; DNA: TGCAGCGTACGGGACAGTGGAACTGAAGCTTTCTTT
size: -; D: -; V: TRBV27; J: TRBJ2-7; CDR3: CASSLGLSYEQYF; DNA: TGTGCCAGCAGTTTGGGACTGTCCTACGAGCAGTACTTC
size: -; D: -; V: TRBV11-2; J: TRBJ1-1; CDR3: CASSLAAGPVNYEAFF; DNA: TGTGCCAGCAGCTTAGCCGCAGGCCCCGTGAATTATGAAGCTTTCTTT
size: once; D: -; V: TRBV12-2; J: TRBJ1-5; CDR3: CASRTLDRANQPQHF; DNA: TGTGCAAGTCGCACCTTAGACAGGGCCAATCAGCCCCAGCATTTT
size: -; D: -; V: TRBV30; J: TRBJ1-2; CDR3: CAWTVGGANYGYTF; DNA: TGTGCCTGGACCGTGGGAGGGGCGAACTATGGCTACACCTTC
size: once; D: -; V: TRBV9; J: TRBJ2-3; CDR3: CASSVTGDTDTQYF; DNA: TGTGCCAGCAGCGTGACCGGGGACACAGATACGCAGTATTTT
size: -; D: TRBD2; V: TRBV2; J: TRBJ2-2; CDR3: CASSVTSGRSTGELFF; DNA: TGTGCCAGCAGTGTGACTAGCGGGAGGTCTACCGGGGAGCTGTTTTTT
size: -; D: -; V: TRBV28; J: TRBJ2-2; CDR3: CASSSANTGELFF; DNA: TGTGCCAGCAGTTCTGCGAACACCGGGGAGCTGTTTTTT
size: -; D: -; V: TRBV27; J: TRBJ2-1; CDR3: CASSPSRVAYNEQFF; DNA: TGTGCCAGCAGTCCGTCTAGGGTAGCCTACAATGAGCAGTTCTTC
size: -; D: -; V: TRBV4-1; J: TRBJ2-7; CDR3: CASSQQQGVEQYF; DNA: TGCGCCAGCAGCCAACAACAGGGTGTCGAGCAGTACTTC
size: -; D: -; V: TRBV6-1; J: TRBJ1-1; CDR3: CASRAGRTEAFF; DNA: TGTGCCAGCAGGGCCGGAAGGACTGAAGCTTTCTTT
size: few; D: -; V: TRBV28; J: TRBJ2-1; CDR3: CASSLSGVNEQFF; DNA: TGTGCCAGCAGTTTATCAGGGGTGAATGAGCAGTTCTTC
size: -; D: -; V: TRBV7-6; J: TRBJ2-2; CDR3: CASSLVGINTGELFF; DNA: TGTGCCAGCAGCTTAGTAGGCATCAACACCGGGGAGCTGTTTTTT
size: once; D: -; V: TRBV9; J: TRBJ2-2; CDR3: CASSPASSKNTGELFF; DNA: TGTGCCAGCAGTCCAGCGAGTAGCAAGAATACCGGGGAGCTGTTTTTT
size: -; D: TRBD2; V: TRBV28; J: TRBJ2-3; CDR3: CASKSPQGGGFDTQYF; DNA: TGTGCCAGCAAGAGTCCCCAGGGCGGGGGATTCGATACGCAGTATTTT
size: once; D: -; V: TRBV6-6; J: TRBJ1-1; CDR3: CASSRRKVGTTEAFF; DNA: TGTGCCAGCAGTCGGAGGAAGGTTGGTACCACTGAAGCTTTCTTT
size: -; D: TRBD1; V: TRBV18; J: TRBJ1-2; CDR3: CASSPKKGAHGYTF; DNA: TGTGCCAGCTCACCAAAGAAGGGGGCTCATGGCTACACCTTC
size: -; D: TRBD1; V: TRBV7-9; J: TRBJ2-7; CDR3: CASSSQRGQYYEQYF; DNA: TGTGCCAGCAGCTCCCAAAGGGGGCAATACTACGAGCAGTACTTC
size: -; D: TRBD2; V: TRBV2; J: TRBJ2-7; CDR3: CASGRDFLSYEQYF; DNA: TGTGCCAGCGGGAGGGACTTTCTCTCCTACGAGCAGTACTTC
size: -; D: -; V: TRBV7-2; J: TRBJ1-2; CDR3: CASSLERKANYGYTF; DNA: TGTGCCAGCAGCTTAGAGCGGAAAGCTAACTATGGCTACACCTTC
size: -; D: TRBD1; V: TRBV5-5; J: TRBJ1-2; CDR3: CASSLEDRGYGYTF; DNA: TGTGCCAGCAGCTTGGAGGACAGGGGGTATGGCTACACCTTC
size: -; D: TRBD2; V: TRBV5-5; J: TRBJ2-7; CDR3: CASSLGLAGSFAYEQYF; DNA: TGTGCCAGCAGCTTGGGACTAGCGGGATCCTTTGCCTACGAGCAGTACTTC
size: -; D: -; V: TRBV6-1; J: TRBJ2-7; CDR3: CASSEAGTEYEQYF; DNA: TGTGCCAGCAGTGAGGCCGGGACGGAATACGAGCAGTACTTC
size: -; D: TRBD1; V: TRBV23-1; J: TRBJ1-6; CDR3: CASSQGTGRQPLHF; DNA: TGCGCCAGCAGTCAGGGGACAGGGCGCCAACCCCTCCACTTT
size: -; D: -; V: TRBV5-1; J: TRBJ2-3; CDR3: CASSWKGLASTDTQYF; DNA: TGCGCCAGCAGCTGGAAGGGACTTGCTAGCACAGATACGCAGTATTTT
size: once; D: -; V: TRBV13; J: TRBJ2-2; CDR3: CASSSQGDAGELFF; DNA: TGTGCCAGCAGCTCCCAGGGTGATGCCGGGGAGCTGTTTTTT
size: -; D: -; V: TRBV2; J: TRBJ2-3; CDR3: CASRVADTQYF; DNA: TGTGCCAGCAGGGTGGCAGATACGCAGTATTTT
size: -; D: -; V: TRBV7-9; J: TRBJ2-7; CDR3: CASSATGAGSYEQYF; DNA: TGTGCCAGCAGCGCCACGGGGGCGGGCTCCTACGAGCAGTACTTC
size: -; D: -; V: TRBV29-1; J: TRBJ2-7; CDR3: CSAWDGSYEQYF; DNA: TGCAGCGCCTGGGACGGGTCCTACGAGCAGTACTTC
size: -; D: TRBD1; V: TRBV27; J: TRBJ2-5; CDR3: CASRELNRGMETQYF; DNA: TGTGCCAGCAGGGAACTGAACAGGGGTATGGAGACCCAGTACTTC
size: -; D: -; V: TRBV7-2; J: TRBJ1-5; CDR3: CASSLSTGGIQPQHF; DNA: TGTGCCAGCAGCTTGAGTACGGGGGGCATCCAGCCCCAGCATTTT
size: -; D: TRBD1; V: TRBV28; J: TRBJ1-1; CDR3: CASSLGQGFRTEAFF; DNA: TGTGCCAGCAGTTTGGGACAGGGGTTTAGGACTGAAGCTTTCTTT
size: -; D: -; V: TRBV28; J: TRBJ1-2; CDR3: CASTSGRRPVYGYTF; DNA: TGTGCCAGCACCTCGGGAAGGCGGCCCGTCTATGGCTACACCTTC
size: -; D: -; V: TRBV6-6; J: TRBJ1-1; CDR3: CASSYSGAPRGEAFF; DNA: TGTGCCAGCAGTTACTCTGGCGCCCCGAGGGGTGAAGCTTTCTTT
size: -; D: -; V: TRBV15; J: TRBJ2-1; CDR3: CATSILSGSYNEQFF; DNA: TGTGCCACCAGCATTTTATCGGGGTCCTACAATGAGCAGTTCTTC
size: -; D: -; V: TRBV9; J: TRBJ1-4; CDR3: CASSPGVGLNEKLFF; DNA: TGTGCCAGCAGCCCCGGGGTAGGACTTAATGAAAAACTGTTTTTT
size: medium-sized; D: -; V: TRBV18; J: TRBJ2-7; CDR3: CASSPSSGGTTSYEQYF; DNA: TGTGCCAGCTCACCGTCCTCTGGCGGGACGACTTCCTACGAGCAGTACTTC
size: -; D: -; V: TRBV27; J: TRBJ1-5; CDR3: CASSPEEGSNQPQHF; DNA: TGTGCCAGCAGTCCCGAGGAAGGTAGCAATCAGCCCCAGCATTTT
size: -; D: TRBD1; V: TRBV19; J: TRBJ2-7; CDR3: CASRTTGMGHEQYF; DNA: TGTGCCAGTAGAACGACAGGGATGGGCCACGAGCAGTACTTC